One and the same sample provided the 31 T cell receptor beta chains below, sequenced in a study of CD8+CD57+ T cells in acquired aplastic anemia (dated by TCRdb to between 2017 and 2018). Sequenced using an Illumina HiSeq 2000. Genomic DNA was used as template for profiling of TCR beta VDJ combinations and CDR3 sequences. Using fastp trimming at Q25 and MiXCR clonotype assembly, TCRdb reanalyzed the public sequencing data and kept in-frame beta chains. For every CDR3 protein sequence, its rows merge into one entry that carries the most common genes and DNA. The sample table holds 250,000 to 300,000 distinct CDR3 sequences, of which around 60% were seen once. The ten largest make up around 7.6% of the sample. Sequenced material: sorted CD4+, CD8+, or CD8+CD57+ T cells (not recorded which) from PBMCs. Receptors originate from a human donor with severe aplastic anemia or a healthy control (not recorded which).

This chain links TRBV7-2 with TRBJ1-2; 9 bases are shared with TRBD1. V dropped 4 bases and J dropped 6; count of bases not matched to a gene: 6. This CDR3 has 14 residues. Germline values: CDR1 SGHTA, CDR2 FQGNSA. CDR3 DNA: TGTGCCAGCAGCTGGAACCGGGACAGGGATGGCTACACCTTC. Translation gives CASSWNRDRDGYTF.

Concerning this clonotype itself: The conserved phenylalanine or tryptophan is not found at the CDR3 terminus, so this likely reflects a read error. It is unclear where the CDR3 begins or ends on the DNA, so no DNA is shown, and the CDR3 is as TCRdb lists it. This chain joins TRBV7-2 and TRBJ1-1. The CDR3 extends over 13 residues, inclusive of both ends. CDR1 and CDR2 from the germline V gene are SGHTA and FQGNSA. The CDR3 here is CASSLGPNTEASL.

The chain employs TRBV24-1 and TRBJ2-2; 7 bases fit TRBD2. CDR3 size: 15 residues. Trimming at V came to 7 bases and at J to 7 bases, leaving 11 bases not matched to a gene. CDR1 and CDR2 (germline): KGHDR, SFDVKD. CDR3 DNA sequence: TGTGCCACCAGCGCCAGCGGGAAGCTTGGCGGGGAGCTGTTTTTT. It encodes CATSASGKLGGELFF.

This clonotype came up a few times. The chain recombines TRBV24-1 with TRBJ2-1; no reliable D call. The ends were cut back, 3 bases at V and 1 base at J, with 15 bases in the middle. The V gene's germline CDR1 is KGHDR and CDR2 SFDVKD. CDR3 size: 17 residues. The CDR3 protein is CATSDPRGGSSYNEQFF. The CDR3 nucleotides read TGTGCCACCAGTGATCCCCGAGGTGGTTCTTCCTACAATGAGCAGTTCTTC.

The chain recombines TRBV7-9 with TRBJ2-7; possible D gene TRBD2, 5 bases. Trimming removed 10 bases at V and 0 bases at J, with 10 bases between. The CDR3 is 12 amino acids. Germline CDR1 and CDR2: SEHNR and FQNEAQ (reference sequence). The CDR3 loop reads CATTGGSYEQYF. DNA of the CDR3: TGTGCCACCACCGGAGGCTCCTACGAGCAGTACTTC. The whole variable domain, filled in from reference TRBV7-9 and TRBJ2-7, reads DTGVSQNPRHKITKRGQNVTFRCDPISEHNRLYWYRQTLGQGPEFLTYFQNEAQLEKSRLLSDRFSAERPKGSFSTLEIQRTEQGDSAMYLCATTGGSYEQYFGPGTRLTVT.

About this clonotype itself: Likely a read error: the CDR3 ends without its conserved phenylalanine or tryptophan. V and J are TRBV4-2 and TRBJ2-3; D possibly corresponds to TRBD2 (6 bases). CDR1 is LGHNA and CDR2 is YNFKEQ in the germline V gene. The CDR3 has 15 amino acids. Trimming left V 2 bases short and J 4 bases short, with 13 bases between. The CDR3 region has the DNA TGTGCCAGCAGCCAAAGTCTCGGGGGAGCAGATACGCAGTATCTT. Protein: CASSQSLGGADTQYL.

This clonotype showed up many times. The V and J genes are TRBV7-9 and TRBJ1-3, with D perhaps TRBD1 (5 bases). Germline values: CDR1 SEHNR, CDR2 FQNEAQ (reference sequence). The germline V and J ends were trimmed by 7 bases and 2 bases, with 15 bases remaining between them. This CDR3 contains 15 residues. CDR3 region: CASTHPGPAGNTIYF. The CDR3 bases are TGTGCCAGCACCCACCCGGGACCAGCTGGAAACACCATATATTTT.

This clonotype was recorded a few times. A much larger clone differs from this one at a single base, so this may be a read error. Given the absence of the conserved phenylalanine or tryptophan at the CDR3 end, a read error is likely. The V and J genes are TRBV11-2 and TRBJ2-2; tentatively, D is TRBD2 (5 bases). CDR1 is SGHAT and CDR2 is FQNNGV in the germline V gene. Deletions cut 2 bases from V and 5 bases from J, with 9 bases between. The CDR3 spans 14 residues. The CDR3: CASSLMRVTGELFS. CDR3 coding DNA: TGTGCCAGCAGCTTAATGAGGGTTACCGGGGAGCTGTTTTCT.

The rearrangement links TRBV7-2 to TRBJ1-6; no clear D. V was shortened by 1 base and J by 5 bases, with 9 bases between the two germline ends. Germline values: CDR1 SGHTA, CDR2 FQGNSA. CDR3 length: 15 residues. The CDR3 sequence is CASSLVAHNNSPLHF. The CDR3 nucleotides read TGTGCCAGCAGCTTAGTAGCTCATAATAATTCACCCCTCCACTTT.

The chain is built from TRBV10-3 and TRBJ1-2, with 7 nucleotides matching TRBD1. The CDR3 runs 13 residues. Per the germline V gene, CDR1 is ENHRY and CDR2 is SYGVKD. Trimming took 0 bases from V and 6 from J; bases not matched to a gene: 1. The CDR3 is CAISESGTDGYTF. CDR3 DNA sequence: TGTGCCATCAGTGAGTCCGGGACAGATGGCTACACCTTC.

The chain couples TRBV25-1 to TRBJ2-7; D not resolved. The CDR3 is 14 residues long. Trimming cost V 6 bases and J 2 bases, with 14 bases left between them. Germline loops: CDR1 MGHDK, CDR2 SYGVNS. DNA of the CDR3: TGTGCCAGCAGCTTAGCCCCGGAAACCTACGAGCAGTACTTC. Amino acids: CASSLAPETYEQYF.

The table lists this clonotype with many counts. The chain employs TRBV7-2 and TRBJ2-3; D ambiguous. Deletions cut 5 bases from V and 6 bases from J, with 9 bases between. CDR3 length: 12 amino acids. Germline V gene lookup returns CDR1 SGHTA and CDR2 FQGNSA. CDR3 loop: CASSVNTDTQYF. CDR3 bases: TGTGCCAGCAGCGTAAATACGGATACGCAGTATTTT.

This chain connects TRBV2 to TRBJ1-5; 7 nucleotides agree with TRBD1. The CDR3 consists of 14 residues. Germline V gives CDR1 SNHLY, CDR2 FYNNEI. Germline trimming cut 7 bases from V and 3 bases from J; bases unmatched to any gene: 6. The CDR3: CASNQQGNNQPQHF. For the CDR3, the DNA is TGTGCCAGCAACCAACAGGGGAACAATCAGCCCCAGCATTTT.

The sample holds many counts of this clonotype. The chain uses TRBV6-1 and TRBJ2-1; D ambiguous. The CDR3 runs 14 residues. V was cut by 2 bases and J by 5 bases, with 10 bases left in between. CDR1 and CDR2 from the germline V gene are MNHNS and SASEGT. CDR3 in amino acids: CASSELARNNEQFF. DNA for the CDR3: TGTGCCAGCAGTGAATTGGCCCGCAACAATGAGCAGTTCTTC.

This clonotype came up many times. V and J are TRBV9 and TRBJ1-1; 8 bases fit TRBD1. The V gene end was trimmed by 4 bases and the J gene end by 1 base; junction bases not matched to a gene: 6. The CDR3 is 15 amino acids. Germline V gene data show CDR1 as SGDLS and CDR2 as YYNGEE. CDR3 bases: TGTGCCAGCAGCCCATGGACAGGGACGAACACTGAAGCTTTCTTT. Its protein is CASSPWTGTNTEAFF.

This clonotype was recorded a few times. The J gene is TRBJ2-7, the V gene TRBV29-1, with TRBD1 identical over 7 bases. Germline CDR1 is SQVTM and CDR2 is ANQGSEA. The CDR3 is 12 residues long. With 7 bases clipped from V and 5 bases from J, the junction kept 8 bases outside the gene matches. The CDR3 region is CSESQTGNEQYF. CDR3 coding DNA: TGCAGCGAATCCCAGACAGGGAACGAGCAGTACTTC.

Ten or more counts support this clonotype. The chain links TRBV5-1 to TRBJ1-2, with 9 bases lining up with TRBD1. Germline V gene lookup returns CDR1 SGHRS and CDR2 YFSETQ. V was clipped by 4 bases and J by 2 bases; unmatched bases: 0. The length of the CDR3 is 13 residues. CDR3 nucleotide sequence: TGCGCCAGCAGCGGACAGGGGAACTATGGCTACACCTTC. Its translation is CASSGQGNYGYTF. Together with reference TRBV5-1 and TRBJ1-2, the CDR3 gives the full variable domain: KAGVTQTPRYLIKTRGQQVTLSCSPISGHRSVSWYQQTPGQGLQFLFEYFSETQRNKGNFPGRFSGRQFSNSRSEMNVSTLELGDSALYLCASSGQGNYGYTFGSGTRLTVV.

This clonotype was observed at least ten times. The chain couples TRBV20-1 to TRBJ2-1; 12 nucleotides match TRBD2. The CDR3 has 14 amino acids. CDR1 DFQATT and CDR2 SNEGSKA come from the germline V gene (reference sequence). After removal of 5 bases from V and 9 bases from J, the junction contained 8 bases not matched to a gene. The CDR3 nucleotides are TGCAGTGCTCCTCTAGCGGGGGGGGAGGGTGAGCAGTTCTTC. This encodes CSAPLAGGEGEQFF.

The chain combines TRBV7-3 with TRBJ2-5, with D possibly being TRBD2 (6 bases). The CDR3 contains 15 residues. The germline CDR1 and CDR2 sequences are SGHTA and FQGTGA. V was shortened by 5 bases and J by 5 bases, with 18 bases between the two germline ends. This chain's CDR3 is CASSPGLSHNETQYF. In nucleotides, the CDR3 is TGTGCCAGCAGCCCGGGACTGTCGCACAATGAGACCCAGTACTTC.

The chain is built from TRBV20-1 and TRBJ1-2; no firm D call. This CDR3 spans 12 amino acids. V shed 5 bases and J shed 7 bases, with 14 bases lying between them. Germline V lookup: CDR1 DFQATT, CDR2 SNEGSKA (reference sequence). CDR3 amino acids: CSAPTSFVGYTF. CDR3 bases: TGCAGTGCTCCCACCTCTTTCGTTGGCTACACCTTC.

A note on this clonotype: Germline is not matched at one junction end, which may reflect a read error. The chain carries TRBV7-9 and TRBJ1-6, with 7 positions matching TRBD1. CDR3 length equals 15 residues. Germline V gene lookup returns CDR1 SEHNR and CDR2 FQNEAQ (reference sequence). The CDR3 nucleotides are TGTGCCAGCAGCTTAGTTGGGGACAGAAATTCACCCCTCCTCTTT. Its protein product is CASSLVGDRNSPLLF.

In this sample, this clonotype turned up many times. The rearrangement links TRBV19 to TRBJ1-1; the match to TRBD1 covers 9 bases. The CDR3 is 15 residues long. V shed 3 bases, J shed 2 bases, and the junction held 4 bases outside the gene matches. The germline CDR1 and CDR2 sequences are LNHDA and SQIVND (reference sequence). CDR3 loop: CASSMGQGVNTEAFF. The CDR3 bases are TGTGCCAGTAGTATGGGACAGGGTGTCAACACTGAAGCTTTCTTT.

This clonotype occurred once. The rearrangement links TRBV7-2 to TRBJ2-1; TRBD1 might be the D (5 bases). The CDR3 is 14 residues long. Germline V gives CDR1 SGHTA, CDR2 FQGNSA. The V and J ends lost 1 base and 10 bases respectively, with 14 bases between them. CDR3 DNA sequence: TGTGCCAGCAGCTTAGAAGGTAGGGGTAGCGAGCAGTTCTTC. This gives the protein CASSLEGRGSEQFF.

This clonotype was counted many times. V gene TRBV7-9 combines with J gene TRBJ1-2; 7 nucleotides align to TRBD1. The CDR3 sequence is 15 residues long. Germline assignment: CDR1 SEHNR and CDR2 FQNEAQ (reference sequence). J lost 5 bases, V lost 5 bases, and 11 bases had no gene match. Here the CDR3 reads CASSQSDRDSYGYTF. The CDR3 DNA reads TGTGCCAGCAGCCAAAGCGACAGGGACTCTTATGGCTACACCTTC.

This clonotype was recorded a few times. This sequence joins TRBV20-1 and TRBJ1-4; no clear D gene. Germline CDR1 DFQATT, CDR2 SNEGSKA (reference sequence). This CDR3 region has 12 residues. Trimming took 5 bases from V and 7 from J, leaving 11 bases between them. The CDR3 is CSAGTRSEKLFF. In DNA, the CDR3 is TGCAGTGCTGGCACCAGGAGTGAAAAACTGTTTTTT.

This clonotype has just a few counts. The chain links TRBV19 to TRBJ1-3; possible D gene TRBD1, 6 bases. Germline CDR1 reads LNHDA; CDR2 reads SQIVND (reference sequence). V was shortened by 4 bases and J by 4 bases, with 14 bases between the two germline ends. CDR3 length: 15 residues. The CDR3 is CASSTKDSPGNTIYF. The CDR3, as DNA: TGTGCCAGTAGTACGAAGGACAGTCCAGGAAACACCATATATTTT.

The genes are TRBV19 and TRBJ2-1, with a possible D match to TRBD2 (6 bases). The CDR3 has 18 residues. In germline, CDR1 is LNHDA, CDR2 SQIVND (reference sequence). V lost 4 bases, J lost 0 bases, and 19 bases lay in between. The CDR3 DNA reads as TGTGCCAGTAGTAGCCCCCCAGGAGGGGCCCCCTCCTACAATGAGCAGTTCTTC. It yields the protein CASSSPPGGAPSYNEQFF.

The CDR3 coding sequence is TGCGCCAGCAGCCAAGACGCCCAGGCTGTGAGCACAGATACGCAGTATTTT. Amino acid sequence: CASSQDAQAVSTDTQYF. The V and J genes are TRBV4-3 and TRBJ2-3; D gene ambiguous. V shed 0 bases and J shed 0 bases, with 13 bases lying between them. CDR3 length equals 17 residues. The V gene's germline CDR1 is LGHNA and CDR2 YSLEER.

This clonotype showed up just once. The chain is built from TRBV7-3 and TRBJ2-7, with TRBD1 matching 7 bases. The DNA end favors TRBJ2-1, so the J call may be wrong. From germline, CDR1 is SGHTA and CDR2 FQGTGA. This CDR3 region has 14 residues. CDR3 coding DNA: TGTGCCAGCAGCTTATCCGGGACAGCTAATGAGCAGTTCTTC. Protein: CASSLSGTANEQFF.

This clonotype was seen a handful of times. The CDR3 DNA reads TGTGCCAGCAGCAGCAGGGGTCTCGAGTCACCCCTCCACTTT. Amino acids: CASSSRGLESPLHF. This chain links TRBV5-4 with TRBJ1-6; D perhaps matches TRBD1 (6 bases). The germline V gene encodes CDR1 SGHNT and CDR2 YYREEE (reference sequence). The CDR3 is 14 residues long. Trimming took off 4 bases at V and 10 bases at J, with 15 bases between the two ends.

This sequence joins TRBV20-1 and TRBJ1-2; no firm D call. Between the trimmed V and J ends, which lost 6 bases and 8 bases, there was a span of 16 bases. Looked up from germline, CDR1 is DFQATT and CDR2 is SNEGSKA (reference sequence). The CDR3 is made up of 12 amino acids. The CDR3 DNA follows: TGCAGTGCCGACTCCGTGTCGGGGGGCTACACCTTC. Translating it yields CSADSVSGGYTF.